Sequencing of this T cell receptor (beta chain) was carried out in a study of T cells after posttransplantation cyclophosphamide. Treatment was busulfan-fludarabine conditioning, a marrow graft, and cyclophosphamide on days +3 and +4. Only in-frame clones appear in the TCRdb table, and some are missing; sequencing was by immunoSEQ multiplex PCR. The sample shows approximately 15,000 clones, none of them appearing just once. Germline values: CDR1 SGDLS, CDR2 YYNGEE. This CDR3 region has 15 residues. Notes on the study in general: Recipient CMV seropositivity and CMV reactivation strongly tracked TRB clonality. Tissue-infiltrating T cells from skin or gut overlapped little with blood T cells. Later blood repertoires were often dominated by clones from the donor CD8+ memory compartment.

Details on this clone: Its matching antigen is unknown. This CDR3 is also generated by other DNA sequences in the sample.

This chain connects TRBV9 to TRBJ2-7, with TRBD1 as a possible D gene (6 bases). The sample was PBMCs, taken 950 to 1,200 days after allogeneic stem cell transplant with posttransplant cyclophosphamide. This clonotype was obtained from a female patient in her thirties or forties who received an allogeneic stem cell transplant from a related donor, was CMV-positive, and had no GVHD. Some T cells may be the graft donor's. CDR3 DNA: TGTGCTTTTTTTTTCAGGCAGGGGACGGCCTACGAGCAGTACTTC. Residues: CAFFFRQGTAYEQYF.